Following are 24 T cell receptor beta chains from one sample sequenced in a study of control samples from healthy donors and cancer patients. Measured with immunoSEQ multiplex PCR; TCRdb has only the in-frame clones, and not every one. The data show roughly 120,000 clones, with around 91% seen just once and 1% to 1.4% held by the top ten. Material for sequencing was PBMCs. The receptor set was obtained from a woman between 45 and 60 years old with colorectal cancer.

This clone was seen more than once but under ten times. The rearrangement links TRBV7-2 to TRBJ1-3, with D maybe TRBD1 (6 bases). The V gene's germline CDR1 is SGHTA and CDR2 FQGNSA. This CDR3 has 14 amino acids. The V gene lost 5 bases and the J gene lost 7 bases, with 15 bases spanning the gap. The CDR3 DNA is TGTGCCAGCAGCATCCCGGGACAATGGAACACCATATATTTT. Its protein product is CASSIPGQWNTIYF.

The chain has TRBV11-2 and TRBJ1-1; no firm D call. V was trimmed by 3 bases and J by 6 bases, leaving 11 bases between them. CDR1 and CDR2 (germline): SGHAT, FQNNGV. The CDR3 sequence is 13 residues long. This CDR3 is CASSFKGTAEAFF. CDR3 coding DNA: TGTGCCAGCAGCTTTAAGGGTACGGCTGAAGCTTTCTTT.

The chain joins TRBV6-5 to TRBJ2-1, with 9 bases fitting TRBD2. The germline gives CDR1 MNHEY, CDR2 SVGAGI. The V and J ends lost 6 bases and 9 bases, in that order; junction bases with no gene match: 12. This CDR3 is built from 15 residues. CDR3 amino acids: CASRVVVAGVGEQFF. In DNA, the CDR3 is TGTGCCAGCAGAGTGGTGGTAGCGGGAGTGGGTGAGCAGTTCTTC.

The V and J genes are TRBV6-6 and TRBJ2-7, with TRBD2 matching 8 bases. In germline, CDR1 is MNHNY, CDR2 SVGAGI (reference sequence). The CDR3 totals 15 residues. Trimming at V came to 5 bases and at J to 0 bases, leaving 6 bases not matched to a gene. Here the CDR3 reads CASSGRSGSSYEQYF. For the CDR3, the DNA is TGTGCCAGCAGTGGGCGGAGCGGGAGCTCCTACGAGCAGTACTTC.

The chain joins TRBV29-1 to TRBJ2-2; D is uncertain. Trimming left V 3 bases short and J 6 bases short, with 8 bases between. CDR1 and CDR2 from the germline V gene are SQVTM and ANQGSEA. The CDR3 runs to 12 residues. CDR3 amino acids: CSVEGYAGELFF. The CDR3 DNA sequence: TGCAGCGTTGAGGGCTACGCCGGGGAGCTGTTTTTT.

V and J are TRBV27 and TRBJ1-6; D not resolved. This CDR3 has 16 residues. CDR1 MNHEY and CDR2 SMNVEV come from the germline V gene (reference sequence). V was trimmed by 0 bases and J by 0 bases, leaving 6 bases between them. The CDR3 DNA is TGTGCCAGCAGTTTATCGGCGGGCTCCTATAATTCACCCCTCCACTTT. Encoded protein: CASSLSAGSYNSPLHF.

This chain connects TRBV6-1 to TRBJ1-2; TRBD1 might be the D (6 bases). V was cut by 2 bases and J by 8 bases, with 24 bases left in between. Germline values: CDR1 MNHNS, CDR2 SASEGT. The CDR3 covers 17 residues. CDR3 coding DNA: TGTGCCAGCAGTGAATCACCATCGGGGGGCAGGGTAGGCGGCTACACCTTC. It is translated as CASSESPSGGRVGGYTF.

In DNA, the CDR3 is TGTGCCAGCAGCTTAGGCCCGACATCTTCTGGGGCCAACGTCCTGACTTTC. Its translation: CASSLGPTSSGANVLTF. The rearrangement uses TRBV7-3 and TRBJ2-6; D ambiguous. The CDR3 totals 17 residues. Germline lookup yields CDR1 SGHTA and CDR2 FQGTGA. With 2 bases removed from V and 1 base from J, the gap between germline ends came to 12 bases.

The chain is built from TRBV30 and TRBJ1-1; D ambiguous. Looked up from germline, CDR1 is GTSNPN and CDR2 is SVGIG (reference sequence). The CDR3 spans 11 residues. Trimming cost V 2 bases and J 5 bases, with 6 bases left between them. The CDR3 sequence: CAWSYGTEAFF. The CDR3 nucleotides read TGTGCCTGGAGTTACGGGACTGAAGCTTTCTTT.

The chain combines TRBV5-1 with TRBJ1-5; TRBD1 agrees at 9 bases. The CDR3 has 15 residues. The germline gives CDR1 SGHRS, CDR2 YFSETQ. V was clipped by 0 bases and J by 4 bases; unmatched bases: 2. CDR3 DNA sequence: TGCGCCAGCAGCTTGGAAGGGACAGGGAATCAGCCCCAGCATTTT. Residues: CASSLEGTGNQPQHF.

The rearrangement joins TRBV6-5 to TRBJ1-5; tentative D call: TRBD1 (6 bases). The CDR3 covers 15 residues. The V gene lost 6 bases and the J gene lost 0 bases, with 12 bases spanning the gap. Germline values: CDR1 MNHEY, CDR2 SVGAGI. The chain's CDR3 is CASSKTGYSNQPQHF. In DNA, the CDR3 is TGTGCCAGCAGCAAGACAGGATATAGCAATCAGCCCCAGCATTTT.

V is TRBV7-3 and J is TRBJ2-1; D is possibly TRBD1 (5 bases). CDR3 length: 15 residues. The V gene lost 3 bases and the J gene lost 2 bases, with 11 bases spanning the gap. The germline gives CDR1 SGHTA, CDR2 FQGTGA. The CDR3 region has the DNA TGTGCCAGCAGCTTCGTGGACACAACCTACAATGAGCAGTTCTTC. Protein sequence: CASSFVDTTYNEQFF.

The chain carries TRBV28 and TRBJ2-2, with D perhaps TRBD2 (5 bases). V was shortened by 6 bases and J by 2 bases, with 13 bases between the two germline ends. The CDR3 contains 15 residues. Germline assignment: CDR1 MDHEN and CDR2 SYDVKM. CDR3 coding DNA: TGTGCCAGCAGAGAGATGACGGGAAACACCGGGGAGCTGTTTTTT. Amino acids: CASREMTGNTGELFF.

This clone was detected a few times. The rearrangement links TRBV2 to TRBJ2-3, with a weak D call TRBD1 (5 bases). The CDR3 is 15 residues long. Germline lookup yields CDR1 SNHLY and CDR2 FYNNEI. Trimming removed 6 bases at V and 3 bases at J, with 16 bases between. CDR3 region: CASRSGGAATDTQYF. DNA for the CDR3: TGTGCCAGCAGAAGTGGTGGGGCGGCGACAGATACGCAGTATTTT.

This clone has a single count. The rearrangement uses TRBV11-1 and TRBJ2-2; no reliable D call. This CDR3 is built from 13 residues. CDR1 is SGHAT, CDR2 FQDESV, per germline (reference sequence). The germline V and J ends were trimmed by 5 bases and 5 bases, with 9 bases remaining between them. CDR3 in DNA: TGTGCCAGCAGCCCCCAAAGTACCGGGGAGCTGTTTTTT. It yields the protein CASSPQSTGELFF. Combining the CDR3 with reference TRBV11-1 and TRBJ2-2 gives the whole variable domain EAEVAQSPRYKITEKSQAVAFWCDPISGHATLYWYRQILGQGPELLVQFQDESVVDDSQLPKDRFSAERLKGVDSTLKIQPAELGDSAMYLCASSPQSTGELFFGEGSRLTVL.

The V gene is TRBV6-6, the J gene TRBJ1-2, with 7 bases identical to TRBD1. V was clipped by 4 bases and J by 3 bases; unmatched bases: 5. Germline CDR1 is MNHNY and CDR2 is SVGAGI (reference sequence). The CDR3 length is 14 residues. This CDR3 is CASSFTGDDYGYTF. The CDR3 region has the DNA TGTGCCAGCAGTTTCACAGGGGACGACTATGGCTACACCTTC.

The chain carries TRBV16 and TRBJ2-7; D perhaps matches TRBD1 (6 bases). There are 14 residues in the CDR3. The V gene lost 1 base and the J gene lost 3 bases, with 10 bases spanning the gap. Per the germline V gene, CDR1 is KGHSY and CDR2 is FQNENV. The CDR3 nucleotides read TGTGCCAGCAGCCAATACACAGGGAGCTACGAGCAGTACTTC. Its translation is CASSQYTGSYEQYF.

For the CDR3, the DNA is TGTGCCAGCATCCTCGGGGTACAGGCCTTGTTTGAGCAGTTCTTC. Protein: CASILGVQALFEQFF. This chain uses TRBV6-5 with TRBJ2-1; D may match TRBD1 or TRBD2 (5 bases each). The CDR3 has 15 amino acids. V gave up 7 bases and J gave up 9 bases, with 22 bases separating them. Looked up from germline, CDR1 is MNHEY and CDR2 is SVGAGI.

V and J are TRBV19 and TRBJ1-5, with TRBD1 matching 7 bases. With V trimmed by 5 bases and J by 9 bases, 13 bases remained unmatched. CDR3 length: 15 amino acids. Germline V gene data show CDR1 as LNHDA and CDR2 as SQIVND (reference sequence). CDR3 sequence reads: CASSAPRQGLTPQHF. The CDR3 coding sequence is TGTGCCAGTAGTGCTCCTAGACAGGGCCTAACGCCCCAGCATTTT.

The chain employs TRBV10-1 and TRBJ2-1, with D perhaps given as TRBD1 or TRBD2 (5 bases each). Germline V gives CDR1 WNHNN, CDR2 SYGVQD (reference sequence). This CDR3 region has 17 residues. V was pared by 0 bases and J by 8 bases, with 20 bases between. The CDR3 sequence is CASSESRGARFSDEQFF. Written as DNA, the CDR3 is TGCGCCAGCAGTGAGTCGAGAGGGGCCCGCTTCTCGGATGAGCAGTTCTTC.

The chain links TRBV27 to TRBJ1-5; no clear D gene. This CDR3 is 15 amino acids long. Germline CDR1 is MNHEY and CDR2 is SMNVEV (reference sequence). V was pared by 3 bases and J by 0 bases, with 9 bases between. Here the CDR3 reads CASSLVSYSNQPQHF. The CDR3 DNA is TGTGCCAGCAGTTTGGTGTCCTATAGCAATCAGCCCCAGCATTTT.

The chain recombines TRBV7-9 with TRBJ1-4; D ambiguous. Germline values: CDR1 SEHNR, CDR2 FQNEAQ (reference sequence). The CDR3 runs 16 residues. The V gene lost 5 bases and the J gene lost 4 bases, with 17 bases spanning the gap. The CDR3 here is CASSPSGGRGNEKLFF. The CDR3 nucleotides read TGTGCCAGCAGCCCAAGCGGTGGCAGAGGTAATGAAAAACTGTTTTTT. The full variable domain, rest sourced from reference TRBV7-9 and TRBJ1-4, is DTGVSQNPRHKITKRGQNVTFRCDPISEHNRLYWYRQTLGQGPEFLTYFQNEAQLEKSRLLSDRFSAERPKGSFSTLEIQRTEQGDSAMYLCASSPSGGRGNEKLFFGSGTQLSVL.

The CDR3 loop reads CASSHPPTGDYTLHF. In DNA, the CDR3 is TGTGCCAGCAGCCACCCTCCGACAGGGGACTATACCCTCCACTTT. The chain is built from TRBV14 and TRBJ1-6, with 8 bases that match TRBD1. The V segment lost 3 bases and the J segment 14 bases; nucleotides outside the gene matches: 12. The CDR3 extends over 15 amino acids. Germline CDR1 and CDR2: SGHDN and FVKESK.

This rearrangement joins TRBV10-3 to TRBJ2-7, with TRBD1 matching 9 bases. The V gene end was trimmed by 2 bases and the J gene end by 2 bases; junction bases not matched to a gene: 4. Germline V gene lookup returns CDR1 ENHRY and CDR2 SYGVKD. The CDR3 length is 15 residues. CDR3 region: CAISERQGGAYEQYF. CDR3 in DNA: TGTGCCATCAGTGAGCGACAGGGGGGAGCCTACGAGCAGTACTTC.